Following are 18 T cell receptor beta chains from one sample sequenced in a study of human T cells and chemical hapten exposure. TCRdb re-derived calls from the RACE reads in MiXCR, one entry per CDR3 protein. The sample lists more than 75,000 distinct CDR3 sequences, approximately 8% seen once, with around 1.4% in the top ten. The time point denotes: healthy volunteer bleed at 6 weeks. The study extracted total RNA from unfractionated whole blood. The sequencing sample was made of whole blood. The source is a male donor in good health. Some clones in this sample may be carry-over from other donors' samples.

The chain joins TRBV18 to TRBJ2-6; D might be TRBD2 (5 bases). Germline V CDR1 and CDR2: KGHSH, LQKENI. The V gene lost 2 bases and the J gene lost 0 bases, with 11 bases spanning the gap. The CDR3 has 17 amino acids. The CDR3 DNA reads as TGTGCCAGCTCACCAGAGGGTGGCGCCTCTGGGGCCAACGTCCTGACTTTC. Amino acids: CASSPEGGASGANVLTF.

In its sample, this clonotype was seen many times. V is TRBV5-4 and J is TRBJ2-5; TRBD2 matches 9 bases. CDR3 length equals 16 residues. CDR1 is SGHNT, CDR2 YYREEE, per germline (reference sequence). Trimming took 5 bases from V and 3 from J; bases not matched to a gene: 11. This CDR3 is CASSLKREEAEETQYF. As DNA, the CDR3 is TGTGCCAGCAGTTTGAAGCGGGAGGAGGCCGAAGAGACCCAGTACTTC. The complete variable domain, with remaining parts taken from reference TRBV5-4 and TRBJ2-5, reads ETGVTQSPTHLIKTRGQQVTLRCSSQSGHNTVSWYQQALGQGPQFIFQYYREEENGRGNFPPRFSGLQFPNYSSELNVNALELDDSALYLCASSLKREEAEETQYFGPGTRLLVL.

Here the CDR3 reads CASGTGNNEQFF. The CDR3 DNA sequence: TGTGCCAGCGGGACAGGGAACAATGAGCAGTTCTTC. This rearrangement joins TRBV9 to TRBJ2-1; 9 bases are a match to TRBD1. V was pared by 7 bases and J by 5 bases, with 1 base of the junction left unmatched. This CDR3 contains 12 residues. CDR1 and CDR2 (germline): SGDLS, YYNGEE.

There are a few counts of this clonotype. The rearrangement uses TRBV20-1 and TRBJ2-6; the D call may be TRBD1 or TRBD2 (5 bases each). The ends were cut back, 1 base at V and 0 bases at J, with 10 bases in the middle. This CDR3 comprises 16 residues. Germline V lookup: CDR1 DFQATT, CDR2 SNEGSKA (reference sequence). Here the CDR3 DNA reads TGCAGTGCTAGAGGGTGGGGGTCCTCTGGGGCCAACGTCCTGACTTTC. Its translation is CSARGWGSSGANVLTF.

This clonotype was seen more than once but under ten times. The gene calls are TRBV28 and TRBJ2-3; no reliable D call. Germline CDR1 is MDHEN and CDR2 is SYDVKM. CDR3 size: 12 residues. Trimming stripped 7 bases from V and 8 bases from J, with 13 bases between. CDR3 coding DNA: TGTGCCAGCACCTCCCGCTATGTTACGCAGTATTTT. Protein product: CASTSRYVTQYF.

The V gene is TRBV7-8, the J gene TRBJ1-4; D remains unclear. The ends were cut back, 5 bases at V and 4 bases at J, with 5 bases in the middle. The germline V gene encodes CDR1 SGHVS and CDR2 FQNEAQ. This CDR3 contains 12 residues. The CDR3 loop reads CASSRINEKLFF. In nucleotides, the CDR3 is TGTGCCAGCAGCCGGATTAATGAAAAACTGTTTTTT. Based on the CDR3 plus reference TRBV7-8 and TRBJ1-4, the full variable domain is GAGVSQSPRYKVAKRGQDVALRCDPISGHVSLFWYQQALGQGPEFLTYFQNEAQLDKSGLPSDRFFAERPEGSVSTLKIQRTQQEDSAVYLCASSRINEKLFFGSGTQLSVL.

A few counts support this clonotype. The chain's CDR3 is CASSLSPGRNEQFF. CDR3 nucleotides: TGTGCCAGCAGTTTATCCCCAGGGCGAAATGAGCAGTTCTTC. The chain recombines TRBV12-3 or TRBV12-4 with TRBJ2-1; the D gene is possibly TRBD1 (5 bases). CDR3 length: 14 amino acids. V was clipped by 2 bases and J by 7 bases, with 12 bases between them.

Only a few counts were recorded for this clonotype. Its ends do not fully match the called genes, so a read error is possible. The chain recombines TRBV14 with TRBJ1-1; 10 bases fit TRBD1. Germline V gene sequence: CDR1 SGHDN, CDR2 FVKESK. The CDR3 covers 13 residues. The CDR3 DNA is TGTGCCAGCACCCAAGCGAGGACAGGGGGAGCTTTCTTT. Translating it yields CASTQARTGGAFF.

In its sample, this clonotype was seen a few times. V usage is TRBV5-6 and J usage is TRBJ2-5; 11 bases match TRBD2. CDR3 size: 15 residues. Per the germline V gene, CDR1 is SGHDT and CDR2 is YYEEEE. With 4 bases clipped from V and 1 base from J, the junction kept 3 bases outside the gene matches. The CDR3 DNA reads as TGTGCCAGCAGCCCGACTAGCGGGGTCCAAGAGACCCAGTACTTC. It yields the protein CASSPTSGVQETQYF.

The table lists this clonotype with a count of one. The conserved phenylalanine or tryptophan is not found at the CDR3 terminus, so this likely reflects a read error. The gene calls are TRBV9 and TRBJ2-4; TRBD2 agrees at 9 bases. Germline V gene data show CDR1 as SGDLS and CDR2 as YYNGEE. With V trimmed by 0 bases and J by 7 bases, 5 bases remained unmatched. The CDR3 runs 15 residues. CDR3: CASSVEAGGQNIQYS. In DNA, the CDR3 is TGTGCCAGCAGCGTAGAAGCGGGAGGACAGAACATTCAGTACTCC.

A few counts support this clonotype. The rearrangement joins TRBV20-1 to TRBJ2-1, with a possible D match to TRBD2 (7 bases). CDR3 length: 16 residues. Trimming cost V 3 bases and J 1 base, with 16 bases left between them. Germline-derived CDR1 and CDR2 are DFQATT and SNEGSKA (reference sequence). The CDR3 here is CSARGAGGSSYNEQFF. CDR3 bases: TGCAGTGCTAGGGGGGCAGGCGGGAGTTCCTACAATGAGCAGTTCTTC.

V and J are TRBV6-5 and TRBJ2-7; 7 bases line up with TRBD1. This CDR3 has 16 residues. V trimming: 1 base; J trimming: 5 bases; junction bases outside the gene matches: 11. The germline V gene has CDR1 MNHEY and CDR2 SVGAGI. Written as DNA, the CDR3 is TGTGCCAGCAGTTACTGGAAGACAGGGAGCTTCGACGAGCAGTACTTC. As protein: CASSYWKTGSFDEQYF.

This chain links TRBV7-6 with TRBJ1-4; D is unclear. The germline V and J ends were trimmed by 6 bases and 0 bases, with 8 bases remaining between them. The CDR3 runs to 14 residues. CDR1 SGHVS and CDR2 FNYEAQ come from the germline V gene. The CDR3 nucleotides read TGTGCCAGCAGTTACTCAACAACTAATGAAAAACTGTTTTTT. It encodes CASSYSTTNEKLFF.

This clonotype occurred many times. This CDR3 is CASSSLGGNQPQHF. CDR3 in DNA: TGTGCCAGCAGTTCATTGGGGGGCAATCAGCCCCAGCATTTT. The chain couples TRBV27 to TRBJ1-5, with D possibly TRBD1 on 5 matching bases. The CDR3 consists of 14 residues. V was shortened by 4 bases and J by 2 bases, with 9 bases between the two germline ends. Germline lookup yields CDR1 MNHEY and CDR2 SMNVEV (reference sequence).

This clonotype was detected a few times. The DNA for the CDR3 is TGTGCCACCAGCAGAGACCGGGCCTCTGGAAACACCATATATTTT. Protein product: CATSRDRASGNTIYF. V usage is TRBV15 and J usage is TRBJ1-3; D remains unclear. The CDR3 sequence is 15 residues long. From germline, CDR1 is LNHNV and CDR2 YYDKDF (reference sequence). The V end was cut by 0 bases, the J end by 0 bases, with 6 bases between.

The rearrangement uses TRBV20-1 and TRBJ2-1, with D possibly being TRBD1 (5 bases). Germline values: CDR1 DFQATT, CDR2 SNEGSKA (reference sequence). The CDR3 runs to 15 residues. V lost 2 bases and J 4 bases, leaving 15 bases between the germline ends. The CDR3 reads CSARQNRGPYNEQFF. The CDR3, as DNA: TGCAGTGCTAGACAAAATAGGGGCCCGTACAATGAGCAGTTCTTC.

V is TRBV3-1 and J is TRBJ2-7; no clear D gene. Trimming pared 3 bases from V and 6 bases from J, leaving 9 bases between. The CDR3 has 12 residues. Germline-derived CDR1 and CDR2 are LGHDT and YNNKEL (reference sequence). DNA for the CDR3: TGTGCCAGCAGCCAGGGATTTGGCGAGCAGTACTTC. Amino acid sequence: CASSQGFGEQYF.

This clonotype was counted ten times or more. The rearrangement links TRBV7-9 to TRBJ1-1; D is unresolved. The CDR3 has 12 amino acids. The ends were cut back, 0 bases at V and 4 bases at J, with 3 bases in the middle. Germline V CDR1 and CDR2: SEHNR, FQNEAQ (reference sequence). The CDR3: CASSLAGTEAFF. Here the CDR3 DNA reads TGTGCCAGCAGCTTAGCAGGCACTGAAGCTTTCTTT. Full variable domain (outside the CDR3, taken from reference TRBV7-9 and TRBJ1-1): DTGVSQNPRHKITKRGQNVTFRCDPISEHNRLYWYRQTLGQGPEFLTYFQNEAQLEKSRLLSDRFSAERPKGSFSTLEIQRTEQGDSAMYLCASSLAGTEAFFGQGTRLTVV.